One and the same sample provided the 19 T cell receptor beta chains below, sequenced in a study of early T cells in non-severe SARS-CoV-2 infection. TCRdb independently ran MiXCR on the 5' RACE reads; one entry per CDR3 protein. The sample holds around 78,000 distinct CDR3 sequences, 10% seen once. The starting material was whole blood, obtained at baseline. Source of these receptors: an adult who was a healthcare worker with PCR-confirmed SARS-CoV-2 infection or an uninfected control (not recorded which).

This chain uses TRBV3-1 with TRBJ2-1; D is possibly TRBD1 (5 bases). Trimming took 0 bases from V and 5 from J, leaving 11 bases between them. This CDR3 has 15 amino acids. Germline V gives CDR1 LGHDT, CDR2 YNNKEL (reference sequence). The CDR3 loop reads CASSQESGYHNEQFF. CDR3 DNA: TGTGCCAGCAGCCAAGAGTCAGGGTACCACAATGAGCAGTTCTTC.

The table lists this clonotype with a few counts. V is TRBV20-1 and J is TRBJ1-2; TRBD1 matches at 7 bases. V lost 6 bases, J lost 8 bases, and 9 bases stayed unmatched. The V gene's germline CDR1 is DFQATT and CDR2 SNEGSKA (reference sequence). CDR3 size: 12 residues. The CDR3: CSAEKGQTGYTF. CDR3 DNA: TGCAGTGCAGAGAAGGGACAGACAGGCTACACCTTC.

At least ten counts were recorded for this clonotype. In DNA form, the CDR3 reads TGCAGTGCCCCCACCAGGTCGAACACTGAAGCTTTCTTT. This translates into CSAPTRSNTEAFF. This sequence joins TRBV20-1 and TRBJ1-1; no reliable D call. CDR3 length: 13 residues. V lost 6 bases to trimming and J lost 1 base, with 12 bases between them. Germline V lookup: CDR1 DFQATT, CDR2 SNEGSKA (reference sequence).

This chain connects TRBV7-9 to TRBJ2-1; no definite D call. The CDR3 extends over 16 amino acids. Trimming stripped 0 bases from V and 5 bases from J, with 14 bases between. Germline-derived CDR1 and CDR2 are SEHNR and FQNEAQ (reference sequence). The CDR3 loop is CASSLAPGRSNNEQFF. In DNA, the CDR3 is TGTGCCAGCAGCTTAGCGCCAGGAAGGTCTAACAATGAGCAGTTCTTC.

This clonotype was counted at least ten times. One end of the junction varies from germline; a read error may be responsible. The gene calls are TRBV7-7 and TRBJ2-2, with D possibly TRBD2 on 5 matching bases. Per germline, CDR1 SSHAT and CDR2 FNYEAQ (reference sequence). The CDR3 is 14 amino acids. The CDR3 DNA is TGTGCTAGCAGCTTAGGAGGGAACACCGGGGAGCTGTTTTTT. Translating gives CASSLGGNTGELFF.

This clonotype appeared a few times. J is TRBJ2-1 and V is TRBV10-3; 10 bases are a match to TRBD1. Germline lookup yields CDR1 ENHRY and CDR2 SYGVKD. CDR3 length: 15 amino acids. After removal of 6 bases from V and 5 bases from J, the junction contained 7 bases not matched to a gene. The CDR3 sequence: CAISSSGTGDNEQFF. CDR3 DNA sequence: TGTGCCATCAGCTCATCCGGGACAGGGGACAATGAGCAGTTCTTC.

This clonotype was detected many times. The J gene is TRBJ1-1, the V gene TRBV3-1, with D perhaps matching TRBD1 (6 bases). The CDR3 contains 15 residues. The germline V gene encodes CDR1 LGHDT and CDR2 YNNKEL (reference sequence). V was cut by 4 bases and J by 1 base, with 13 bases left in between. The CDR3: CASSLQTGTNTEAFF. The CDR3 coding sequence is TGTGCCAGCAGCCTTCAAACAGGGACGAACACTGAAGCTTTCTTT.

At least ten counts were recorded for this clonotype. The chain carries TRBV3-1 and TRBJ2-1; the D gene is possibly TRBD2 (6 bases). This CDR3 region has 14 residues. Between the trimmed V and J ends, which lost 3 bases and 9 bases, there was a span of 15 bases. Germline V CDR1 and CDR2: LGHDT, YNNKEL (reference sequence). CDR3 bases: TGTGCCAGCAGCCAGAGTGCTATGGGGGGTGAGCAGTTCTTC. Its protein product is CASSQSAMGGEQFF.

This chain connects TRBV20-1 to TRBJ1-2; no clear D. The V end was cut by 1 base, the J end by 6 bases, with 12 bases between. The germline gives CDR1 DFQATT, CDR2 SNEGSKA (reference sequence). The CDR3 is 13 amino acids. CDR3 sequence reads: CSARVSLTDGYTF. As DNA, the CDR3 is TGCAGTGCTAGAGTAAGCCTCACCGATGGCTACACCTTC.

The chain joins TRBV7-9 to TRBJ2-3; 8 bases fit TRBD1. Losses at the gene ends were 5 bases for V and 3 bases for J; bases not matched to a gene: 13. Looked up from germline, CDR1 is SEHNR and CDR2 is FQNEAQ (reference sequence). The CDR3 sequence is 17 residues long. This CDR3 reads CASSPQLQGARTDTQYF. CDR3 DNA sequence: TGTGCCAGCAGCCCGCAGTTGCAGGGGGCACGAACAGATACGCAGTATTTT.

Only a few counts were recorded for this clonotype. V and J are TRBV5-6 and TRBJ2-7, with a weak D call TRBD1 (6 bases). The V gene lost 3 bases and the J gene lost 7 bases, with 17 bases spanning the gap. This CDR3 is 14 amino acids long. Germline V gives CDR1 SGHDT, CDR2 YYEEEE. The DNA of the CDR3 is TGTGCCAGCAGCTCAACCTTACAGGGTCAAGAGCAGTACTTC. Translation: CASSSTLQGQEQYF.

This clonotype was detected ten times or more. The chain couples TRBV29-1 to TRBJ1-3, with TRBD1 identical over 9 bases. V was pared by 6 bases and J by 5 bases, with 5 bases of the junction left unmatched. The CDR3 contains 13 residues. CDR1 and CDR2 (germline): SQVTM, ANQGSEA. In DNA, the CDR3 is TGCAGCGTGAAGACAGGGGGAAGAAACACCATATATTTT. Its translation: CSVKTGGRNTIYF.

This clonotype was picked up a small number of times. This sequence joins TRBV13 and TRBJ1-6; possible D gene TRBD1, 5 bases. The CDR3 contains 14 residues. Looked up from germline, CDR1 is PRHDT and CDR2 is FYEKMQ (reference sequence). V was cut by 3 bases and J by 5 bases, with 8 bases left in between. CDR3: CASSLGLHNSPLHF. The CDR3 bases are TGTGCCAGCAGCTTGGGACTTCATAATTCACCCCTCCACTTT.

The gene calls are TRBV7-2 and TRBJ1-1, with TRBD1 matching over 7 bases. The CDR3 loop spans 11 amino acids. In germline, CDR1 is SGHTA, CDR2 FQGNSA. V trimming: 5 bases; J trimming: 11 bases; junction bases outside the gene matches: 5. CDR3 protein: CASSGQGGAFF. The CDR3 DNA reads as TGTGCCAGCAGCGGTCAGGGGGGCGCTTTCTTT.

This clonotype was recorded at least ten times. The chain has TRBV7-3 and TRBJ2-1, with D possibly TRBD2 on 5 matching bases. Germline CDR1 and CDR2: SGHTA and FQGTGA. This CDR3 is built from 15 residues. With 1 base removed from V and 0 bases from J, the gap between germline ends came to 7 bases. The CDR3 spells CASSLNAGSYNEQFF. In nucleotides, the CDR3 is TGTGCCAGCAGCTTAAACGCGGGCTCCTACAATGAGCAGTTCTTC.

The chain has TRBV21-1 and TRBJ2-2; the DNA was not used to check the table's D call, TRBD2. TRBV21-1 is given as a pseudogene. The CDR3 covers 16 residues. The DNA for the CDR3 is TGTGCCAGCAGCGTCCCACTAGCGCCGAACACCGGGGAGCTGTTTTTT. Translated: CASSVPLAPNTGELFF.

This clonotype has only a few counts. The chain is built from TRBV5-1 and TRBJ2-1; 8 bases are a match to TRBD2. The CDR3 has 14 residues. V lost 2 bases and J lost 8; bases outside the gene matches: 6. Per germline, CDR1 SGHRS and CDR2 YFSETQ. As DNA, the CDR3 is TGCGCCAGCAGCTTCGGACTAGCTGTCGATGAGCAGTTCTTC. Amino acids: CASSFGLAVDEQFF.

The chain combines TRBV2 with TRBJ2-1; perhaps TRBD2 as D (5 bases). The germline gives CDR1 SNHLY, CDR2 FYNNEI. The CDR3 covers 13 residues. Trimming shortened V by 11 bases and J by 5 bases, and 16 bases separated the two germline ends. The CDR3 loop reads CASRRGNNNEQFF. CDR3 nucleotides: TGTGCCTCCCGGAGAGGGAATAACAATGAGCAGTTCTTC.

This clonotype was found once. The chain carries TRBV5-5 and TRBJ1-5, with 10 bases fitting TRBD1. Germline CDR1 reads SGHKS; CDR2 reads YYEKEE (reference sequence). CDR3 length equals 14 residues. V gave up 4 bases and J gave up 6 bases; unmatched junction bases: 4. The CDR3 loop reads CASSQTGGFQPQHF. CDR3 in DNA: TGTGCCAGCAGCCAGACAGGGGGCTTTCAGCCCCAGCATTTT.